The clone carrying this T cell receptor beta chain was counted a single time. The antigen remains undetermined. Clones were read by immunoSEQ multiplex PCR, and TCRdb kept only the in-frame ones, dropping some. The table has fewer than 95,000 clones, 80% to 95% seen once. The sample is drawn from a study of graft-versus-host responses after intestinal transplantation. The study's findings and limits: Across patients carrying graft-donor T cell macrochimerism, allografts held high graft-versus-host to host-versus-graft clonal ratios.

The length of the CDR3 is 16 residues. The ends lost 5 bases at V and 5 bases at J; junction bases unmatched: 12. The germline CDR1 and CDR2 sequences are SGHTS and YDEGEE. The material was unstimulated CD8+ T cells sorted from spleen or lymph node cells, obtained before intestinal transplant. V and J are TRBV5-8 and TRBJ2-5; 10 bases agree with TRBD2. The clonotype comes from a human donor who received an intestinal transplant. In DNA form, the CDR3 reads TGTGCCAGCAGACAGCGGGAGGGGGGGCCGCGGGAGACCCAGTACTTC. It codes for CASRQREGGPRETQYF.